This is a list of T cell receptor beta chains from one sample in a study of T cell responses to AZD1222 COVID-19 vaccine. Profiled with immunoSEQ multiplex PCR; TCRdb holds only in-frame clones, not every one. The data contain 90,000 to 110,000 clones, approximately 89% of them singletons. The sample here was peripheral blood, taken 28 days after the second AZD1222 dose. All receptors come from an adult who received the AZD1222 COVID-19 vaccine. CDR3s include the opening cysteine and the closing phenylalanine or tryptophan. The order of the fields is J gene, CDR3 length, clone size, D gene, V gene, CDR3 DNA, CDR3 protein. A D gene is named only where the DNA matches it firmly. The size entry is marked missing in some rows and otherwise reads once, few, many or a size class.

TRBJ1-5 12 - - TRBV4-3 TGCGCCAGCAGCCAAGGGGGAGGGCCCCAGCATTTT CASSQGGGPQHF
TRBJ1-2 12 - - TRBV7-8 TGTGCCAGCAGTCCAGTTAACTATGGCTACACCTTC CASSPVNYGYTF
TRBJ1-2 14 - TRBD1 TRBV20-1 TGCAGTGCTAGTGAGCAGGGGGTTTCCTATGGCTACACCTTC CSASEQGVSYGYTF
TRBJ1-2 12 - - TRBV24-1 TGTGCCACCAGTGCCTTAAATGGGGGCTACACCTTC CATSALNGGYTF
TRBJ2-1 11 - - TRBV5-6 TGTGCCAGCAGCTTGTTTGATGAGCAGTTCTTC CASSLFDEQFF
TRBJ2-1 13 - TRBD1 TRBV19 TGTGCCAGTAGTTTGGACAGGGGCTATGAGCAGTTCTTC CASSLDRGYEQFF
TRBJ1-1 14 - - TRBV9 TGTGCCAGCAGCGTAGGGCAGGGAGTTACTGAAGCTTTCTTT CASSVGQGVTEAFF
TRBJ2-1 16 - - TRBV7-6 TGTGCCAGCAGCTTGGTCGCCGGGACCCTGCACAATGAGCAGTTCTTC CASSLVAGTLHNEQFF
TRBJ2-3 17 - TRBD2 TRBV4-3 TGCGCCAGCAGCCAAGATCCCGCTAGCGGAGGCACAGATACGCAGTATTTT CASSQDPASGGTDTQYF
TRBJ1-6 18 - TRBD1 TRBV4-3 TGCGCCAGCAGCCAAAGTTTGGGGGTGACAGGGTATGGTTCACCCCTCCACTTT CASSQSLGVTGYGSPLHF
TRBJ2-2 14 - - TRBV6-5 TGTGCCACCTATCGCAGGGTACGCACCGGGGAGCTGTTTTTT CATYRRVRTGELFF
TRBJ2-3 14 - TRBD2 TRBV7-7 TGTGCCAGCAGCCCAGCGGGGGGAACAGATACGCAGTATTTT CASSPAGGTDTQYF
TRBJ1-1 14 - - TRBV11-2 TGTGCCAGCAGCTTAGATCGGACAGTTCTTGAAGCTTTCTTT CASSLDRTVLEAFF
TRBJ2-1 15 few - TRBV7-8 TGTGCCAGCAGCTTAGAATGGTCGGCTAACAGTGAGCAGTTCTTC CASSLEWSANSEQFF
TRBJ2-7 14 - TRBD2 TRBV28 TGTGCCAGCAGTTTCCGCGGGGGGACCTACGAGCAGTACTTC CASSFRGGTYEQYF
TRBJ1-1 15 few - TRBV6-4 TGTGCCAGCAGTGAGGACGGTGAGCGAAACACTGAAGCTTTCTTT CASSEDGERNTEAFF
TRBJ2-7 13 - TRBD1 TRBV18 TGTGCCAGCTCGCCGAACAGGGGCGGCGAGCAGTACTTC CASSPNRGGEQYF
TRBJ1-2 13 - - TRBV19 TGTGCCAGTAACCAACAGGGATTCCTGGACTACACCTTC CASNQQGFLDYTF
TRBJ2-6 19 - - TRBV4-2 TGTGCCAGCAGCCCCCGTCAGACTAGTTTCTCTCTTGGGGCCAACGTCCTGACTTTC CASSPRQTSFSLGANVLTF
TRBJ1-6 16 - - TRBV5-1 TGCGCCAGCAGCCCCATGGACACATCTTGGAGTTCACCCCTCCACTTT CASSPMDTSWSSPLHF
TRBJ1-1 16 - - TRBV6-5 TGTGCCAGCAGTTACAGGGGGGCTATCCGGGAAACTGAAGCTTTCTTT CASSYRGAIRETEAFF
TRBJ1-1 13 - - TRBV6-5 TGTGCCAGCAGTTACGGGGGGGAGACTGAAGCTTTCTTT CASSYGGETEAFF
TRBJ2-5 17 - TRBD2 TRBV7-6 TGTGCCAGCAGCCCAAGGACTAGCGGGAGGTCGCGTGAGACCCAGTACTTC CASSPRTSGRSRETQYF
TRBJ2-7 16 medium-sized TRBD2 TRBV6-1 TGTGCCAGCAGTGAAGCGGTCATGGGAGGGCCCGACGAGCAGTACTTC CASSEAVMGGPDEQYF
TRBJ1-4 14 - - TRBV3-1/TRBV3-2 TGTGCCAGCAGCCAAGGGGGAGTCAGGGAAAAACTGTTTTTT CASSQGGVREKLFF
TRBJ2-1 14 few TRBD2 TRBV27 TGTGCCAGCACCTCGTTGGCTAGCGGGAGCCAGCAGTTCTTC CASTSLASGSQQFF
TRBJ1-4 16 - TRBD1 TRBV7-2 TGTGCCAGCAGCCCTGACAGGGGTAGGGCTAATGAAAAACTGTTTTTT CASSPDRGRANEKLFF
TRBJ2-7 17 - TRBD1 TRBV24-1 TGTGCCACCAGTGAGAAGACGAGGGGGCGTAGGTCCTACGAGCAGTACTTC CATSEKTRGRRSYEQYF
TRBJ2-1 14 - - TRBV2 TGTGCCAGCAGTGCTGGGACGCGGTTCGGTGAGCAGTTCTTC CASSAGTRFGEQFF
TRBJ2-1 15 - - TRBV18 TGTGCCAGCTCACCAATTGAGGGCTCCTACAATGAGCAGTTCTTC CASSPIEGSYNEQFF
TRBJ1-2 11 - - TRBV28 TGTGTCGTTGACAGGCCCTATGGCTACACCTTC CVVDRPYGYTF
TRBJ2-7 15 - TRBD2 TRBV7-2 TGTGCCAGCAGCTTTGGACTAGCGGATTCCTACGAGCAGTACTTC CASSFGLADSYEQYF